The present entry profiles one T cell receptor (beta chain) with its context. No cognate antigen has been identified for it. No quality values exist for individual bases; no much larger clone is one base distant. The data derive from a study of shared clonotypes between healthy human individuals (dated by TCRdb to between 2020 and 2021). Describing the broader study: The cohort included a few men and a couple of women between 18 and 49 years of age. To estimate repertoire size and how much clonotypes are shared between individuals, the study performed deep sequencing of blood TCR repertoires from about five healthy adults. For each donor, CD4 naive and CD4 memory were each run on three plates, CD8 naive on two plates, and CD8 memory on one plate. Per donor, leukapheresis produced somewhere between about 0.8 and 9 billion PBMCs. To increase sequencing depth and limit assay-specific biases, TCR repertoire library preparation and sequencing were carried out by different laboratories using diverse techniques. Results the study describes overall, beyond this receptor: Incomplete sequencing was indicated by rarefaction of sorted-subset datasets, despite the large sequencing depth. Sampling was restricted to blood, and TCR repertoires in tissues likely differ from the TCR repertoires found in blood. Based on pairwise subsampling, the degree of clonotype sharing among donors was expected to be affected by sequencing depth. The genetic and exposure-history diversity represented was limited by the small number of donors. Naive subsets generally had larger estimated clonotype richness than memory subsets did. Compared with non-shared clonotypes, clonotypes shared by all four sorted-subset donors had higher generation probabilities. About 5% of naive CD4, 3% to 3.5% of naive CD8, 2.3% of memory CD4, and over 0.35% of memory CD8 clonotypes were shared across several donors.

CD8 naive samples were CD45RO-negative cells positively selected for CCR7, giving a CD45RA+CCR7+ population that excluded TemRA cells. Donors were healthy HIV-negative adults with no recently reported acute infections or vaccinations. Every donor was a Caucasian adult living in Nashville, Tennessee, USA. Blood was obtained by leukapheresis, after which PBMCs were separated by Ficoll-Histopaque density gradient centrifugation and cryopreserved in liquid nitrogen vapor phase. Analytical flow cytometry was used to check the purity and quantity of every magnetically sorted T cell population. Genomic DNA was isolated from each sorted fraction and quantified by UV absorbance on a Nanodrop 2000c. CDR1 and CDR2, looked up from the germline V gene, are MDHEN and SYDVKM. The CDR3 sequence holds 17 residues, the cysteine and phenylalanine included. Only the CDR3 part of the read is kept: 51 bases, read in frame from the first base. After removal of 7 bases from V and 6 bases from J, the junction retains 12 bases not matched to a gene.

TCR CDR3 regions were amplified from genomic DNA by multiplex PCR using the deep immunoSEQ assay. For each cell subset, the extracted genomic DNA was distributed evenly across all wells of several immunoSEQ 96-well plates, and each plate served as one replicate. Each replicate PCR for sorted subsets received 200 ng genomic DNA, equal to roughly 30,000 T cell genomes. The purified libraries were quantified using a Qubit 3.0 fluorometer, sized with a Bioanalyzer 2100, and then quantified again using the KAPA Library Quantification kit. Every immunoSEQ 96-well plate was sequenced on a separate single-read 150-cycle Illumina NextSeq 550 flow cell. Processing in the source paper ran as follows. Because the immunoSEQ output included only junctional sequences and no quality scores, the filtering could not be the same as the filtering used for full-length reads. To assign V/J genes and CDR3, sequences were annotated using PyIR, a Python wrapper for IgBLAST v1.9, with IMGT germline references. Reads with weak V/J assignments (E-value above 1e-6), missing CDR3, stop codons, out-of-frame junctions, or ambiguous translated residues were removed. V3J clonotypes were defined as sequences sharing the same inferred V gene, J gene, and CDR3 amino acid sequence. Percentage overlap between repertoires was calculated by dividing the number of shared unique clonotypes by the size of the smaller repertoire. Repertoire richness was assessed with RTK rarefaction, the Chao1 estimator, and Recon v2.1 estimates of unobserved clonotypes. Generation probabilities were computed with OLGA for all TCRbeta clonotypes obtained by the gDNA method from a few donors. TCRdb's version of the immuneACCESS table is confined to in-frame rearrangements and falls short of the full clone set. An unresolved V gene accounts for under half of the shortfall where checked; the remainder is of unknown origin. The DNA gave D and trimming, while V, J and clone size come from that table. A total of roughly 2,000,000 clones appear in this sample, 85% to 95% of them only once. The ten largest clonotypes hold 1% to 1.5% of the sample.

The chain is made from TRBV28 and TRBJ1-6; the central 10 bases match TRBD1. Material: naive CD8+ T cells sorted from blood. The cell subset or site label of this sample denotes: CD45RA+CCR7+. This clonotype was obtained from a man aged 18 to 29 in good health. The DNA sequence reads TGTGCCAGCATTGATTTTGAGGGACAGGGGATTAATTCACCCCTCCACTTT. It codes for CASIDFEGQGINSPLHF. Beyond the CDR3, the reference TRBV28 and TRBJ1-6 genes provide the residues; the full variable domain reads: DVKVTQSSRYLVKRTGEKVFLECVQDMDHENMFWYRQDPGLGLRLIYFSYDVKMKEKGDIPEGYSVSREKKERFSLILESASTNQTSMYLCASIDFEGQGINSPLHFGNGTRLTVT.